This T cell receptor (beta chain) comes out of a study of human T cells and chemical hapten exposure. Time point indicated: patch test 2, 6 weeks after DPC sensitization. Treatment: therapeutic diphenylcyclopropenone sensitization with weekly scalp DPC. TCRdb redid the calling of the RACE reads with MiXCR, one entry per CDR3 protein. The sample includes under 85,000 distinct CDR3 sequences, 9% to 12% of them seen just once. The germline CDR1 and CDR2 sequences are SGHAT and FQNNGV. The CDR3 runs 11 residues. Trimming stripped 6 bases from V and 4 bases from J, with 7 bases between. This clonotype was counted ten times or more.

The clonotype was recovered from a woman between 45 and 65 years old with alopecia areata. Some clones in this sample may be carry-over from other donors' samples. This rearrangement joins TRBV11-2 to TRBJ2-7; D not resolved. The sample here was whole blood, taken in connection with sensitization to the hapten diphenylcyclopropenone (DPC). This CDR3 is CASRGGYEQYF. Here the CDR3 DNA reads TGTGCCAGCAGGGGTGGGTACGAGCAGTACTTC.